This paragraph covers one T cell receptor beta chain sequence. This sample is drawn from a study of OX40 agonist ivuxolimab in advanced cancers. Sequencing was performed with immunoSEQ multiplex PCR; in TCRdb, only in-frame clones are kept and a portion is missing. Altogether 20,000 to 30,000 clones are present, nearly 85% being singletons, with the ten largest covering about 8.3%. This CDR3 contains 18 residues. The V end was cut by 1 base, the J end by 1 base, with 21 bases between. The germline V gene has CDR1 SGHDT and CDR2 YYEEEE. This chain connects TRBV5-6 to TRBJ2-7; D possibly corresponds to TRBD2 (7 bases). The sequenced sample was CD4+ or CD8+ T cells sorted from blood, obtained in a trial of the OX40 agonist ivuxolimab. The sequence came from an adult with an advanced solid tumor such as melanoma, head and neck, liver or kidney cancer. This chain's CDR3 is CASSLMVVSGGASYEQYF. The CDR3 DNA reads as TGTGCCAGCAGCTTGATGGTAGTCTCGGGGGGCGCTTCCTACGAGCAGTACTTC.